Below, one T cell receptor (beta chain) is given with its context. V was shortened by 2 bases and J by 2 bases, with 10 bases between the two germline ends. Germline assignment: CDR1 MNHEY and CDR2 SVGAGI. This CDR3 region has 15 residues. MiXCR, run by TCRdb on the 5' RACE reads, gives a single entry per CDR3 protein. The table records 58,000 or so distinct CDR3 sequences, around a quarter of them present only once. This sample was taken from a study of T-cell memory formation after mild COVID-19. Sequenced input: PBMCs or a T cell subset sorted from them (not recorded which). This rearrangement joins TRBV6-5 to TRBJ1-3; perhaps TRBD1 as D (5 bases). This TCR was recovered from a young man who had mild COVID-19 (a few samples of this study predate the infection). Cell type and time point are not known. CDR3: CASSYGRAAGNTIYF. In nucleotides, the CDR3 is TGTGCCAGCAGTTACGGCAGGGCGGCTGGAAACACCATATATTTT.